The 24 T cell receptor beta chains reported below all come from one sample, sequenced in a study of shared clonotypes between healthy human individuals. The data were produced by immunoSEQ multiplex PCR, yet TCRdb's version contains in-frame clones alone and is incomplete. The repertoire has 2 million to 2.5 million clones, approximately 96% of them found once; the top ten carry about 0.13%. The material sequenced was naive CD4+ T cells sorted from blood. Documented subset: CD45RA+ positively selected. The receptors stem from a young man in good health.

The rearrangement uses TRBV6-4 and TRBJ2-3; 9 nucleotides match TRBD1. Germline V gives CDR1 MRHNA, CDR2 SNTAGT. This CDR3 is 15 amino acids long. Trimming cost V 5 bases and J 0 bases; bases outside gene matches: 3. The CDR3 DNA sequence: TGTGCCAGCAGTCTTGACAGGGGGAGCACAGATACGCAGTATTTT. It codes for CASSLDRGSTDTQYF.

The CDR3 loop is CASSPITGTRETQYF. The CDR3, as DNA: TGTGCCAGCTCACCCATCACAGGGACCCGAGAGACCCAGTACTTC. V usage is TRBV18 and J usage is TRBJ2-5; D is possibly TRBD1 (6 bases). Looked up from germline, CDR1 is KGHSH and CDR2 is LQKENI. The CDR3 is made up of 15 amino acids. Trimming took off 3 bases at V and 4 bases at J, with 15 bases between the two ends.

The V gene is TRBV10-1, the J gene TRBJ2-1; 9 nucleotides line up with TRBD2. Germline CDR1 and CDR2: WNHNN and SYGVQD (reference sequence). Trimming removed 8 bases from V and 8 bases from J; junction bases left unmatched: 13. There are 15 residues in the CDR3. In DNA form, the CDR3 reads TGCGCCAGCCAGGCATCAGCGGGGGGAGTGGATGAGCAGTTCTTC. As protein: CASQASAGGVDEQFF.

The chain couples TRBV4-2 to TRBJ1-5, with 7 bases matching TRBD1. V gave up 4 bases and J gave up 5 bases; unmatched junction bases: 14. The CDR3 covers 17 residues. In germline, CDR1 is LGHNA, CDR2 YNFKEQ. In nucleotides, the CDR3 is TGTGCCAGCAGCCCAGAGGTCGACAGGGCCTTCGATCAGCCCCAGCATTTT. Translating it yields CASSPEVDRAFDQPQHF.

The rearrangement uses TRBV7-2 and TRBJ1-5, with D tentatively TRBD1 (5 bases). The CDR3 spans 16 residues. Germline values: CDR1 SGHTA, CDR2 FQGNSA. The germline V and J ends were trimmed by 1 base and 0 bases, with 10 bases remaining between them. The CDR3 spells CASSLEGTLSNQPQHF. DNA of the CDR3: TGTGCCAGCAGCTTAGAGGGGACCCTTAGCAATCAGCCCCAGCATTTT.

V gene TRBV28 combines with J gene TRBJ2-5; D uncertain. The germline V gene encodes CDR1 MDHEN and CDR2 SYDVKM. CDR3 size: 15 residues. Trimming took off 5 bases at V and 0 bases at J, with 13 bases between the two ends. This chain's CDR3 is CASSLPVQHQETQYF. CDR3 coding DNA: TGTGCCAGCAGTCTACCGGTACAGCACCAAGAGACCCAGTACTTC.

The chain joins TRBV19 to TRBJ1-3; D might be TRBD1 (5 bases). Trimming stripped 6 bases from V and 0 bases from J, with 15 bases between. The germline V gene encodes CDR1 LNHDA and CDR2 SQIVND (reference sequence). The CDR3 is made up of 16 amino acids. CDR3 sequence reads: CASRPSTGLSGNTIYF. The CDR3 DNA is TGTGCCAGTAGGCCATCCACAGGACTCTCTGGAAACACCATATATTTT.

CDR3 loop: CASSEWDLWGYTF. CDR3 nucleotide sequence: TGTGCCAGCAGTGAGTGGGATCTCTGGGGCTACACCTTC. J is TRBJ1-2 and V is TRBV2; D remains ambiguous. Germline CDR1 SNHLY, CDR2 FYNNEI. V lost 3 bases and J lost 8, with 13 bases in between. The CDR3 covers 13 residues. Full variable domain (outside the CDR3, taken from reference TRBV2 and TRBJ1-2): EPEVTQTPSHQVTQMGQEVILRCVPISNHLYFYWYRQILGQKVEFLVSFYNNEISEKSEIFDDQFSVERPDGSNFTLKIRSTKLEDSAMYFCASSEWDLWGYTFGSGTRLTVV.

This sequence joins TRBV20-1 and TRBJ2-1; D is undetermined. Germline-derived CDR1 and CDR2 are DFQATT and SNEGSKA (reference sequence). The CDR3 is 11 residues long. V was cut by 7 bases and J by 4 bases, with 8 bases left in between. As DNA, the CDR3 is TGCAGTGGTGTGCTATACAATGAGCAGTTCTTC. The encoded protein is CSGVLYNEQFF.

The J gene is TRBJ2-1, the V gene TRBV5-1; 7 bases line up with TRBD1. The CDR3 runs to 15 residues. The J segment lost 4 bases and the V segment lost 0 bases, leaving 4 bases of the junction unmatched. The germline CDR1 and CDR2 sequences are SGHRS and YFSETQ. The CDR3 bases are TGCGCCAGCAGCTTGGTGGCGACAGGGTACAATGAGCAGTTCTTC. Amino acid sequence: CASSLVATGYNEQFF.

The chain joins TRBV11-3 to TRBJ2-2; 7 bases are a match to TRBD1. The CDR3 spans 18 residues. The germline gives CDR1 SGHNT, CDR2 YENEEA. Germline trimming cut 0 bases from V and 2 bases from J; bases unmatched to any gene: 9. CDR3 sequence reads: CASSLDLPTGSNTGELFF. CDR3 bases: TGTGCCAGCAGCTTAGATCTCCCGACAGGGTCTAACACCGGGGAGCTGTTTTTT.

The chain links TRBV6-1 to TRBJ1-2; D not resolved. Trimming removed 4 bases at V and 4 bases at J, with 25 bases between. The CDR3 runs 18 residues. Per germline, CDR1 MNHNS and CDR2 SASEGT. In nucleotides, the CDR3 is TGTGCCAGCAGTGGACTCGGTGGCCCCCGGTGGCAGACCTATGGCTACACCTTC. Residues: CASSGLGGPRWQTYGYTF.

The V call is TRBV7-2, the J call TRBJ1-1, with 12 bases matching TRBD1. Trimming at V came to 7 bases and at J to 4 bases, leaving 4 bases not matched to a gene. This CDR3 has 14 amino acids. Germline CDR1 reads SGHTA; CDR2 reads FQGNSA. This chain's CDR3 is CASTRDRGPTEAFF. The CDR3 DNA is TGTGCCAGCACCAGGGACAGGGGGCCCACTGAAGCTTTCTTT.

The chain joins TRBV9 to TRBJ2-1; 7 nucleotides match TRBD2. With 2 bases clipped from V and 5 bases from J, the junction kept 7 bases outside the gene matches. Germline V gene lookup returns CDR1 SGDLS and CDR2 YYNGEE. This CDR3 contains 15 residues. CDR3 bases: TGTGCCAGCAGCGTTTTCTCGGGAGGAAACAATGAGCAGTTCTTC. Residues: CASSVFSGGNNEQFF.

The chain employs TRBV5-1 and TRBJ2-6; unclear D gene. Trimming removed 2 bases at V and 1 base at J, with 13 bases between. Germline CDR1 and CDR2: SGHRS and YFSETQ. This CDR3 region has 17 residues. The CDR3 DNA reads as TGCGCCAGCAGCTTATTGGCGGACCTGTCTGGGGCCAACGTCCTGACTTTC. Amino acid sequence: CASSLLADLSGANVLTF.

CDR3 nucleotides: TGCGCCAGCAGCGGGGGCGGGACAGCAACTAATGAAAAACTGTTTTTT. The encoded protein is CASSGGGTATNEKLFF. V is TRBV5-1 and J is TRBJ1-4; 7 bases line up with TRBD1. Germline lookup yields CDR1 SGHRS and CDR2 YFSETQ. This CDR3 region has 16 residues. Trimming removed 4 bases from V and 0 bases from J; junction bases left unmatched: 6. The full variable domain, completed using reference TRBV5-1 and TRBJ1-4, is KAGVTQTPRYLIKTRGQQVTLSCSPISGHRSVSWYQQTPGQGLQFLFEYFSETQRNKGNFPGRFSGRQFSNSRSEMNVSTLELGDSALYLCASSGGGTATNEKLFFGSGTQLSVL.

About this clone: Other DNA sequences from this sample encode an identical CDR3 as well. The CDR3 region is CASSLYGGETQYF. CDR3 nucleotide sequence: TGCGCCAGCAGCTTGTATGGGGGGGAGACCCAGTACTTC. This chain connects TRBV5-1 to TRBJ2-5; tentative D call: TRBD2 (6 bases). Germline-derived CDR1 and CDR2 are SGHRS and YFSETQ. Deletions cut 1 base from V and 5 bases from J, with 9 bases between. The CDR3 sequence is 13 residues long.

As to this clone: The same CDR3 can be traced to other DNA sequences in this sample. The rearrangement uses TRBV5-4 and TRBJ2-5, with TRBD2 matching over 11 bases. Trimming at V came to 1 base and at J to 1 base, leaving 3 bases not matched to a gene. Looked up from germline, CDR1 is SGHNT and CDR2 is YYREEE (reference sequence). The CDR3 spans 16 residues. CDR3 coding DNA: TGTGCCAGCAGCTTGAGCCTAGCGGGGGGCCAAGAGACCCAGTACTTC. This sequence encodes CASSLSLAGGQETQYF.

Of note for this clone: A junction boundary mismatches the germline segment, possibly from a read error. The same CDR3 is also encoded by other DNA sequences in this sample. The chain couples TRBV5-1 to TRBJ1-5, with a weak D call TRBD1 (5 bases). CDR1 is SGHRS and CDR2 is YFSETQ in the germline V gene. The CDR3 is 13 residues long. The DNA of the CDR3 is TGCGCCAGCAGTTTGGACGGGGACCAGCCCCAGCATTTT. Protein product: CASSLDGDQPQHF.

The V and J genes are TRBV6-1 and TRBJ1-1; 7 positions match TRBD1. CDR1 is MNHNS and CDR2 is SASEGT in the germline V gene. V lost 2 bases and J lost 4; bases outside the gene matches: 4. This CDR3 is 14 amino acids long. The CDR3 protein is CASSEHQGGTEAFF. In nucleotides, the CDR3 is TGTGCCAGCAGTGAACATCAGGGGGGCACTGAAGCTTTCTTT.

This chain connects TRBV30 to TRBJ1-6; the D is unclear. V lost 2 bases and J lost 4, with 15 bases in between. Germline loops: CDR1 GTSNPN, CDR2 SVGIG (reference sequence). CDR3 length: 16 residues. CDR3 DNA: TGTGCCTGGAGTCCAGCGATTTACCCTTATAATTCACCCCTCCACTTT. Protein product: CAWSPAIYPYNSPLHF.

CDR3 in amino acids: CASSPLRQFSYNEQFF. The CDR3 DNA is TGTGCCAGCTCACCACTCCGACAGTTCTCCTACAATGAGCAGTTCTTC. The chain uses TRBV18 and TRBJ2-1, with D possibly matching TRBD1 (5 bases). The germline V gene has CDR1 KGHSH and CDR2 LQKENI. CDR3 length: 16 residues. V shed 1 base and J shed 0 bases, with 10 bases lying between them.

The V call is TRBV30, the J call TRBJ2-3; D gene unclear. With 0 bases removed from V and 0 bases from J, the gap between germline ends came to 10 bases. In germline, CDR1 is GTSNPN, CDR2 SVGIG (reference sequence). CDR3 length equals 15 residues. The CDR3 region has the DNA TGTGCCTGGAGTGTAGGTTTCTCGAGCACAGATACGCAGTATTTT. Residues: CAWSVGFSSTDTQYF.

CDR3 in DNA: TGTGCCAGCAGCTTTTTAAGCAATACGGATTCACCCCTCCACTTT. It specifies CASSFLSNTDSPLHF. V usage is TRBV5-4 and J usage is TRBJ1-6; D unresolved. V was cut by 2 bases and J by 8 bases, with 14 bases left in between. The CDR3 consists of 15 residues. CDR1 is SGHNT, CDR2 YYREEE, per germline (reference sequence).